What follows describes a single T cell receptor beta chain. This entry is derived from a study of blood T cell repertoires in COVID-19. Study overall: Material from acute and convalescent COVID-19 was sourced from the United States, Italy and Spain. Nucleic acid was either cDNA or gDNA, and it came from T cells, B-cell-depleted T cells, or PBMCs.

Profiling relied on immunoSEQ multiplex PCR, and the TCRdb table lists in-frame clones only, not all of them. Of 45,000 to 50,000 clones detected, around 85% appear once; the ten largest clones hold around a third. Germline V gene sequence: CDR1 KGHSH, CDR2 LQKENI. After removal of 2 bases from V and 5 bases from J, the junction contained 7 bases not matched to a gene. This CDR3 contains 17 residues. The sequenced sample consisted of peripheral blood. This receptor was identified in a woman over 75 with COVID-19, enrolled during active disease. This sequence joins TRBV18 and TRBJ1-5, with 12 bases that match TRBD1. CDR3 protein: CASSPTGTGGVDQPQHF. The CDR3 DNA is TGTGCCAGCTCACCAACCGGGACAGGGGGCGTCGATCAGCCCCAGCATTTT.